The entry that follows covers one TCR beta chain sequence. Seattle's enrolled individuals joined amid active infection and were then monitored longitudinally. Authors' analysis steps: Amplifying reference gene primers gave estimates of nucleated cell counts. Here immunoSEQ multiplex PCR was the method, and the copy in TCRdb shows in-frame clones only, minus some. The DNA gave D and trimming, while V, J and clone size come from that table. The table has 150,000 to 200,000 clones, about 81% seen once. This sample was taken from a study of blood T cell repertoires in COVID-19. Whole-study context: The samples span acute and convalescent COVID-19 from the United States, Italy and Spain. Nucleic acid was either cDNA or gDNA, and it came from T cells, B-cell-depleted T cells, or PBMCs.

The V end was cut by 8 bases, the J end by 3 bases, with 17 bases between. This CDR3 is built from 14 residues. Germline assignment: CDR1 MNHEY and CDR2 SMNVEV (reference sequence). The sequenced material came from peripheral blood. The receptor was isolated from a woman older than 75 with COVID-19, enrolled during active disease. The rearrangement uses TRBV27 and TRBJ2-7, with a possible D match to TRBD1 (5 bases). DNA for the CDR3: TGTGCCAGCCGAAAACAGGATCGCGACTACGAGCAGTACTTC. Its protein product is CASRKQDRDYEQYF.